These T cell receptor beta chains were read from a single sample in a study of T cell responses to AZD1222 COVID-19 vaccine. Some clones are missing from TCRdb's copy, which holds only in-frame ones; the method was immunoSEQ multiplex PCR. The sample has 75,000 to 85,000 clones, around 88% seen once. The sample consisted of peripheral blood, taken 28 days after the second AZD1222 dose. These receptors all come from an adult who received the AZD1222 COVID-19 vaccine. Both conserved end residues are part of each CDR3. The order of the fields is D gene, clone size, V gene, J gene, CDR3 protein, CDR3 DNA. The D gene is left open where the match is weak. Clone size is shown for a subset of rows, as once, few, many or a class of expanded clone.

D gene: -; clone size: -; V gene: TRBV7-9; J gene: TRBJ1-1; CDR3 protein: CASSLTGTASEAFF; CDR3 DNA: TGTGCCAGCAGCCTCACCGGGACGGCTTCGGAAGCTTTCTTT
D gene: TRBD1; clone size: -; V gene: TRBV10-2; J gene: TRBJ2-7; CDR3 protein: CASSFLRDRTSYEQYF; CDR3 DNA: TGCGCCAGCAGTTTCCTCAGGGACAGGACCTCCTACGAGCAGTACTTC
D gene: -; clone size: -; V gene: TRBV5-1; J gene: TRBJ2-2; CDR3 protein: CASSLDWGNTGELFF; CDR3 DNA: TGCGCCAGCAGCTTGGATTGGGGGAACACCGGGGAGCTGTTTTTT
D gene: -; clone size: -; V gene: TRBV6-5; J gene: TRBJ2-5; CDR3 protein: CASSYWGAREETQYF; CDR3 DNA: TGTGCCAGCAGTTATTGGGGGGCCCGTGAAGAGACCCAGTACTTC
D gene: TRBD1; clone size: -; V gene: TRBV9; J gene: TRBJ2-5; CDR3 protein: CASSGKPGQGKDRLVQETQYF; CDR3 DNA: TGTGCCAGCAGCGGTAAACCGGGACAGGGGAAAGACAGGCTGGTCCAAGAGACCCAGTACTTC
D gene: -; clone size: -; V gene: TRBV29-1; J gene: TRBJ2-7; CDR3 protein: CSVDRGGEQYF; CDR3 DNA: TGCAGCGTTGATAGGGGTGGCGAGCAGTACTTC
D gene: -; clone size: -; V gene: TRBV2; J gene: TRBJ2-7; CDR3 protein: CASREGGGIAYEQYF; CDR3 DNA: TGTGCCAGCAGAGAGGGAGGGGGTATTGCCTACGAGCAGTACTTC
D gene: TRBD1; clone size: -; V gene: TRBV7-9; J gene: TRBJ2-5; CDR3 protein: CAGRGGEETQYF; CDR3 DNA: TGTGCGGGGAGAGGGGGCGAAGAGACCCAGTACTTC
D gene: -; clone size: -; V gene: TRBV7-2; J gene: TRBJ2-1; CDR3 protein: CASSATGSRGNEQFF; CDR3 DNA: TGTGCCAGCAGCGCTACAGGGTCCCGGGGCAATGAGCAGTTCTTC
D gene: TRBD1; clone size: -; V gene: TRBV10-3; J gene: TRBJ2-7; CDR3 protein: CAILGTGLNEQYF; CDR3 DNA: TGTGCCATCCTTGGGACAGGGCTGAACGAGCAGTACTTC
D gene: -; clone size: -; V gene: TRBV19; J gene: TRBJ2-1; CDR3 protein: CAAKRGDEQFF; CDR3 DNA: TGTGCCGCTAAGCGAGGGGATGAGCAGTTCTTC
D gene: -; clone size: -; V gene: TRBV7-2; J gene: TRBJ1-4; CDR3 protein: CASGMGANEKLFF; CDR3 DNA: TGTGCCAGCGGGATGGGAGCTAATGAAAAACTGTTTTTT
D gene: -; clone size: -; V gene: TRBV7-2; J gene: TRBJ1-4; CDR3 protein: CASSLLGIPANEKLFF; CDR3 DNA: TGTGCCAGCAGCTTACTGGGGATTCCTGCTAATGAAAAACTGTTTTTT
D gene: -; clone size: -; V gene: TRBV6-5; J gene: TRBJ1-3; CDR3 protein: CASGGIRGNTIYF; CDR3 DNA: TGTGCCAGCGGGGGCATTAGGGGAAACACCATATATTTT
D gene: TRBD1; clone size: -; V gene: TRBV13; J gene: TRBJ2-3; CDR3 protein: CASTGEQTRQGIGDTQYF; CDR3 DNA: TGTGCCAGCACCGGGGAACAAACAAGACAGGGTATAGGAGATACGCAGTATTTT
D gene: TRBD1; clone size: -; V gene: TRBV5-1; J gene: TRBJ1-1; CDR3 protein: CASSWTGTANTEAFF; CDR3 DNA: TGCGCCAGCAGCTGGACAGGGACGGCGAACACTGAAGCTTTCTTT
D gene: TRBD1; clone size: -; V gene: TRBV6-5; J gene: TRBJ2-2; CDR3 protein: CATIPGTGGIGELFF; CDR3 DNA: TGTGCCACCATTCCCGGGACAGGAGGGATCGGGGAGCTGTTTTTT
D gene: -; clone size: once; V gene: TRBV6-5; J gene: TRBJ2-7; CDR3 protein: CASSYSMGSSSYEQYF; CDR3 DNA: TGTGCCAGCAGTTACTCGATGGGGTCGAGCTCCTACGAGCAGTACTTC
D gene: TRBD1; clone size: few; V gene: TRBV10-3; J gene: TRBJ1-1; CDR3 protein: CAISVQGADTEAFF; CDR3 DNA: TGTGCCATCAGTGTTCAGGGGGCGGACACTGAAGCTTTCTTT
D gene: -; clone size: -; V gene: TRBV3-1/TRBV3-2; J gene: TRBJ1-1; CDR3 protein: CASTQTSVNTEAFF; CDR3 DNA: TGTGCCAGCACCCAAACTTCAGTGAACACTGAAGCTTTCTTT
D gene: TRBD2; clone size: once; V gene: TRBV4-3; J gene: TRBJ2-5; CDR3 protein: CASSQGGTRRETQYF; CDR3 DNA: TGCGCCAGCAGCCAAGGGGGGACTAGGCGAGAGACCCAGTACTTC
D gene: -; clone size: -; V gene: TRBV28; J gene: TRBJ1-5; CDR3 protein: CASTFRERGARQPQHF; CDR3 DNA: TGTGCCAGCACCTTCAGGGAGCGGGGAGCCCGTCAGCCCCAGCATTTT